The rows below give T cell receptor beta chains drawn from one sample of a study of Ad26.COV2.S vaccination and SARS-CoV-2 variants. Profiling relied on immunoSEQ multiplex PCR, and the TCRdb table lists in-frame clones only, not all of them. The top ten clones hold around 4.2% of a sample with fewer than 500,000 clones, roughly 88% of them seen once. The sample was peripheral blood, taken in a trial of Ad26.COV2.S vaccine versus placebo. The receptor set was obtained from a person between 18 and 60 years old who received the Ad26.COV2.S COVID-19 vaccine or a placebo. Each CDR3 is given with its conserved first and last residue. The D gene is left open where the match is weak. The size of a clone is reported for some rows only, either as once, few or many, or as a class for expanded clones.

len: 12; d_gene: NA; abundance: few; j_gene: TRBJ2-7; v_gene: TRBV6-6; CDR3nt: TGTGCCAGCAGTTACCGGGCAGTCGAGCAGTACTTC; CDR3aa: CASSYRAVEQYF
len: 14; d_gene: TRBD1; abundance: NA; j_gene: TRBJ1-6; v_gene: TRBV19; CDR3nt: TGTGCCAGTACTCCGGGACAGTCTAATTCACCCCTCCACTTT; CDR3aa: CASTPGQSNSPLHF
len: 13; d_gene: NA; abundance: NA; j_gene: TRBJ2-5; v_gene: TRBV5-1; CDR3nt: TGCGCCAGCAGCGCAGGGGTGGGGGAGACCCAGTACTTC; CDR3aa: CASSAGVGETQYF
len: 13; d_gene: NA; abundance: NA; j_gene: TRBJ2-7; v_gene: TRBV9; CDR3nt: TGTGCCAGCAGCGTAGCTACTGGGAGAGAGCAGTACTTC; CDR3aa: CASSVATGREQYF
len: 14; d_gene: NA; abundance: NA; j_gene: TRBJ2-3; v_gene: TRBV5-1; CDR3nt: TGCGCCAGCAGCTTGGGGAGCGGACTAGATACGCAGTATTTT; CDR3aa: CASSLGSGLDTQYF
len: 12; d_gene: NA; abundance: NA; j_gene: TRBJ1-6; v_gene: TRBV5-4; CDR3nt: TGTGCCAGCAGCTCTAGGAGTTCACCCCTCCACTTT; CDR3aa: CASSSRSSPLHF
len: 14; d_gene: TRBD2; abundance: once; j_gene: TRBJ2-3; v_gene: TRBV9; CDR3nt: TGTGCCAGCAGTAGCGGGAGATCAGCAGATACGCAGTATTTT; CDR3aa: CASSSGRSADTQYF
len: 16; d_gene: TRBD2; abundance: NA; j_gene: TRBJ2-3; v_gene: TRBV5-4; CDR3nt: TGTGCCAGCAGCTTGCGACTAGCGGGAGTTTTGGATACGCAGTATTTT; CDR3aa: CASSLRLAGVLDTQYF
len: 14; d_gene: NA; abundance: NA; j_gene: TRBJ2-5; v_gene: TRBV12-5; CDR3nt: TGTGCTAGTGGTTTTGGGGACATACAAGAGACCCAGTACTTC; CDR3aa: CASGFGDIQETQYF
len: 13; d_gene: NA; abundance: NA; j_gene: TRBJ2-1; v_gene: TRBV9; CDR3nt: TGTGCCAGCAGCGTACAGCCAGACAATGAGCAGTTCTTC; CDR3aa: CASSVQPDNEQFF
len: 15; d_gene: NA; abundance: NA; j_gene: TRBJ2-5; v_gene: TRBV6-2/TRBV6-3; CDR3nt: TGTGCCAGCAGTTACCCGAAGGTCCGGGAAGAGACCCAGTACTTC; CDR3aa: CASSYPKVREETQYF
len: 15; d_gene: TRBD1; abundance: NA; j_gene: TRBJ1-2; v_gene: TRBV9; CDR3nt: TGTGCCAGCAGCTCAGAGACAGGGGCCGACTATGGCTACACCTTC; CDR3aa: CASSSETGADYGYTF
len: 14; d_gene: NA; abundance: NA; j_gene: TRBJ1-4; v_gene: TRBV28; CDR3nt: TGTGCCAGCAGTGGCCGGGACTCGGGTGAAAAACTGTTTTTT; CDR3aa: CASSGRDSGEKLFF
len: 16; d_gene: NA; abundance: NA; j_gene: TRBJ2-3; v_gene: TRBV2; CDR3nt: TGTGCCAGCAGTGAAGATACAGGGCCGTTCACAGATACGCAGTATTTT; CDR3aa: CASSEDTGPFTDTQYF
len: 13; d_gene: TRBD1; abundance: NA; j_gene: TRBJ2-7; v_gene: TRBV7-2; CDR3nt: TGTGCCAGCAGCTTAAGCAGGGGGAACGAGCAGTACTTC; CDR3aa: CASSLSRGNEQYF
len: 14; d_gene: TRBD1; abundance: NA; j_gene: TRBJ1-5; v_gene: TRBV10-1; CDR3nt: TGCGGGGACACAGGGGACTATAGCAATCAGCCCCAGCATTTT; CDR3aa: CGDTGDYSNQPQHF
len: 19; d_gene: NA; abundance: NA; j_gene: TRBJ2-2; v_gene: TRBV11-3; CDR3nt: TGTGCCAGCAGCTTAGATCAATGGCGTGGAAGGGGAGACACCGGGGAGCTGTTTTTT; CDR3aa: CASSLDQWRGRGDTGELFF
len: 14; d_gene: NA; abundance: NA; j_gene: TRBJ2-1; v_gene: TRBV10-3; CDR3nt: TGTGCCATCAGTGAAAGGGTAGACTCGGGTGAGCAGTTCTTC; CDR3aa: CAISERVDSGEQFF
len: 18; d_gene: NA; abundance: once; j_gene: TRBJ2-1; v_gene: TRBV28; CDR3nt: TGTGCCAGCACCGCCGGGAGCGCCTTGGGATTAGGAGCCAATGAGCAGTTCTTC; CDR3aa: CASTAGSALGLGANEQFF
len: 17; d_gene: TRBD2; abundance: NA; j_gene: TRBJ2-3; v_gene: TRBV7-2; CDR3nt: TGTGCCAGCAGCTTAGTCCGGACTAGCGGGTCTTGGGATACGCAGTATTTT; CDR3aa: CASSLVRTSGSWDTQYF
len: 14; d_gene: NA; abundance: NA; j_gene: TRBJ2-7; v_gene: TRBV28; CDR3nt: TGTGCCAGCAGACCCGGGGCAGGGCTCTACGAGCAGTACTTC; CDR3aa: CASRPGAGLYEQYF
len: 14; d_gene: TRBD2; abundance: NA; j_gene: TRBJ2-2; v_gene: TRBV7-8; CDR3nt: TGTGCCAGCAGCGACCAGGGAGGGCCCGGGGAGCTGTTTTTT; CDR3aa: CASSDQGGPGELFF
len: 14; d_gene: TRBD1; abundance: NA; j_gene: TRBJ2-7; v_gene: TRBV15; CDR3nt: TGTGCCACCAGCAGAGGGACAGGGGCCTACGAGCAGTACTTC; CDR3aa: CATSRGTGAYEQYF
len: 16; d_gene: TRBD1; abundance: NA; j_gene: TRBJ2-7; v_gene: TRBV2; CDR3nt: TGTGCCAGCACGGGGACCGGCAGGGGGATTAGGAACGAGCAGTACTTC; CDR3aa: CASTGTGRGIRNEQYF
len: 17; d_gene: NA; abundance: NA; j_gene: TRBJ2-7; v_gene: TRBV7-9; CDR3nt: TGTGCCAGCAGCTTAATCGAGGGACCCCCTCTCCCTGGCGAGCAGTACTTC; CDR3aa: CASSLIEGPPLPGEQYF
len: 16; d_gene: TRBD1; abundance: NA; j_gene: TRBJ2-7; v_gene: TRBV5-6; CDR3nt: TGTGCCAGCAGCTTAAGGACAGGGCGATCCCTTTACGAGCAGTACTTC; CDR3aa: CASSLRTGRSLYEQYF
len: 16; d_gene: NA; abundance: once; j_gene: TRBJ1-6; v_gene: TRBV5-8; CDR3nt: TGTGCCAGCAGCTTAGGCCTGGGACCTGGGGGCTCACCCCTCCACTTT; CDR3aa: CASSLGLGPGGSPLHF